These 19 T cell receptor beta chains originate from one sample sequenced in a study of shared clonotypes between healthy human individuals. Using immunoSEQ multiplex PCR, the repertoire was profiled, and TCRdb retains in-frame clones only, with some absent. The sample comprises over 850,000 clones, about 80% of which are singletons, and 0.55% to 0.7% rests with the top ten. Sample: memory CD4+ T cells from PBMCs. Subset described: CD45RA-negative fraction. These receptors came from a man aged 18-30 years in good health. Some clones in this sample may be carry-over from other donors' samples.

This sequence joins TRBV7-9 and TRBJ2-2; the D is unclear. The CDR3 has 15 residues. Trimming removed 3 bases from V and 3 bases from J, with 11 bases in between. Germline lookup yields CDR1 SEHNR and CDR2 FQNEAQ (reference sequence). CDR3 loop: CASSLSLGDTGELFF. DNA of the CDR3: TGTGCCAGCAGCTTGTCTCTGGGCGACACCGGGGAGCTGTTTTTT.

The chain carries TRBV28 and TRBJ1-6, with D perhaps TRBD1 (6 bases). Germline V gene lookup returns CDR1 MDHEN and CDR2 SYDVKM. The CDR3 contains 15 residues. With 6 bases removed from V and 9 bases from J, the gap between germline ends came to 18 bases. CDR3: CASRSTQGLGSPLHF. The CDR3 DNA reads as TGTGCCAGCAGAAGTACACAGGGTTTAGGTTCACCCCTCCACTTT.

The chain combines TRBV4-2 with TRBJ2-5, with D unclear. The germline V gene encodes CDR1 LGHNA and CDR2 YNFKEQ. Trimming took 4 bases from V and 4 from J, leaving 16 bases between them. The CDR3 runs 15 residues. The CDR3 is CASSRKHAGGETQYF. The DNA of the CDR3 is TGTGCCAGCAGCCGGAAACACGCCGGCGGAGAGACCCAGTACTTC.

In DNA form, the CDR3 reads TGTGCCAGCAGCCGTGGACAGGAACCCACAGATACGCAGTATTTT. This gives the protein CASSRGQEPTDTQYF. The chain combines TRBV11-3 with TRBJ2-3; 7 positions match TRBD1. This CDR3 is built from 15 residues. Germline V CDR1 and CDR2: SGHNT, YENEEA. V gave up 5 bases and J gave up 2 bases; unmatched junction bases: 7.

This clone showed up just once. The rearrangement links TRBV19 to TRBJ1-2; D unclear. This CDR3 contains 12 residues. Germline CDR1 LNHDA, CDR2 SQIVND (reference sequence). V lost 4 bases to trimming and J lost 7 bases, with 10 bases between them. CDR3 sequence reads: CASSTRQSGYTF. The CDR3 DNA reads TGTGCCAGTAGTACAAGACAATCTGGCTACACCTTC.

The J gene is TRBJ2-2, the V gene TRBV11-2; the match to TRBD2 covers 7 bases. Germline CDR1 is SGHAT and CDR2 is FQNNGV. The CDR3 length is 15 residues. The J segment lost 8 bases and the V segment lost 3 bases, leaving 9 bases of the junction unmatched. The CDR3 DNA sequence: TGTGCCAGCAGCTTCTCTAGGACTAGTCGTGGGGAGCTGTTTTTT. Protein product: CASSFSRTSRGELFF.

The chain employs TRBV5-5 and TRBJ2-7; D assignment may be TRBD1 or TRBD2 (5 bases each). V dropped 3 bases and J dropped 3 bases, with 25 bases sitting between them. This CDR3 spans 18 amino acids. Germline CDR1 SGHKS, CDR2 YYEKEE (reference sequence). In DNA form, the CDR3 reads TGTGCCAGCAGCTCCCAAGAGCCCCTACCGGGACCCTACTACGAGCAGTACTTC. Translating gives CASSSQEPLPGPYYEQYF.

This clone was recorded once. The genes are TRBV2 and TRBJ1-5; no firm D call. The CDR3 extends over 15 amino acids. Germline V gene sequence: CDR1 SNHLY, CDR2 FYNNEI. With 4 bases removed from V and 2 bases from J, the gap between germline ends came to 12 bases. The CDR3 spells CASSVYGGGNQPQHF. Here the CDR3 DNA reads TGTGCCAGCAGTGTGTATGGTGGCGGCAATCAGCCCCAGCATTTT.

For this clone: Germline is not matched at one junction end, which may reflect a read error. The chain employs TRBV5-4 and TRBJ2-7; 7 nucleotides match TRBD2. CDR3 size: 16 residues. CDR1 and CDR2 from the germline V gene are SGHNT and YYREEE (reference sequence). The chain's CDR3 is CASSPGGGAGFYEQYF. The CDR3, as DNA: TGCGCCAGCAGCCCGGGTGGGGGAGCGGGGTTCTACGAGCAGTACTTC.

This chain joins TRBV5-1 and TRBJ1-2, with 7 nucleotides matching TRBD1. The CDR3 has 14 amino acids. Trimming cost V 0 bases and J 4 bases; bases outside gene matches: 3. Germline CDR1 is SGHRS and CDR2 is YFSETQ. The CDR3, as DNA: TGCGCCAGCAGCTTGGGACAGGGCGGCTATGGCTACACCTTC. Protein sequence: CASSLGQGGYGYTF.

The chain links TRBV28 to TRBJ1-1; D is possibly TRBD1 (6 bases). Germline loops: CDR1 MDHEN, CDR2 SYDVKM. This CDR3 has 14 residues. Trimming removed 2 bases from V and 4 bases from J, with 11 bases in between. CDR3 sequence reads: CASSLRQEITEAFF. Written as DNA, the CDR3 is TGTGCCAGCAGTTTAAGACAGGAGATCACTGAAGCTTTCTTT.

This clone was seen more than once but under ten times. V and J are TRBV13 and TRBJ1-2; a weak D match, TRBD1 (5 bases). The germline V and J ends were trimmed by 5 bases and 7 bases, with 14 bases remaining between them. Germline assignment: CDR1 PRHDT and CDR2 FYEKMQ (reference sequence). This CDR3 is 13 amino acids long. The CDR3 region has the DNA TGTGCCAGCAGCCCACCGAGGGGATCTGGCTACACCTTC. Translation gives CASSPPRGSGYTF. The variable domain in full, with the rest retrieved from reference TRBV13 and TRBJ1-2, is AAGVIQSPRHLIKEKRETATLKCYPIPRHDTVYWYQQGPGQDPQFLISFYEKMQSDKGSIPDRFSAQQFSDYHSELNMSSLELGDSALYFCASSPPRGSGYTFGSGTRLTVV.

The chain combines TRBV28 with TRBJ2-1; TRBD2 aligns across 12 bases. Germline CDR1 MDHEN, CDR2 SYDVKM. This CDR3 region has 14 residues. V was clipped by 5 bases and J by 7 bases; unmatched bases: 3. DNA of the CDR3: TGTGCCAGCAGTCGACTAGCGGGAGATAATGAGCAGTTCTTC. It translates to CASSRLAGDNEQFF.

The V call is TRBV7-2, the J call TRBJ2-3, with D unresolved. The V gene lost 8 bases and the J gene lost 3 bases, with 12 bases spanning the gap. CDR1 is SGHTA and CDR2 is FQGNSA in the germline V gene. The CDR3 has 13 amino acids. CDR3 amino acids: CASRERNTDTQYF. In DNA, the CDR3 is TGTGCCAGCCGAGAGAGGAATACAGATACGCAGTATTTT. Together with reference TRBV7-2 and TRBJ2-3, the CDR3 gives the full variable domain: GAGVSQSPSNKVTEKGKDVELRCDPISGHTALYWYRQSLGQGLEFLIYFQGNSAPDKSGLPSDRFSAERTGGSVSTLTIQRTQQEDSAVYLCASRERNTDTQYFGPGTRLTVL.

The genes are TRBV19 and TRBJ2-3; D unclear. V was cut by 5 bases and J by 0 bases, with 3 bases left in between. CDR3 size: 12 residues. Germline V gives CDR1 LNHDA, CDR2 SQIVND (reference sequence). The CDR3 loop reads CASSDSTDTQYF. The CDR3 region has the DNA TGTGCCAGTAGTGATAGCACAGATACGCAGTATTTT.

V usage is TRBV29-1 and J usage is TRBJ1-5; D call uncertain. From germline, CDR1 is SQVTM and CDR2 ANQGSEA. The V gene lost 4 bases and the J gene lost 5 bases, with 12 bases spanning the gap. The length of the CDR3 is 13 residues. This CDR3 reads CSVVTDTYQPQHF. The CDR3 nucleotides are TGCAGCGTTGTGACGGATACCTATCAGCCCCAGCATTTT.

This clone was counted many times. This sequence joins TRBV19 and TRBJ1-3, with 7 bases lining up with TRBD1. V lost 4 bases to trimming and J lost 0 bases; unmatched junction nucleotides: 9. Germline V gene sequence: CDR1 LNHDA, CDR2 SQIVND (reference sequence). The length of the CDR3 is 17 residues. The CDR3 loop is CASSTGRQGLSGNTIYF. As DNA, the CDR3 is TGTGCCAGTAGTACGGGGCGACAGGGCCTCTCTGGAAACACCATATATTTT.

The chain couples TRBV2 to TRBJ2-3; 8 bases map to TRBD2. CDR3 size: 15 residues. Germline trimming cut 2 bases from V and 9 bases from J; bases unmatched to any gene: 10. CDR1 and CDR2 from the germline V gene are SNHLY and FYNNEI. Written as DNA, the CDR3 is TGTGCCAGCAGTGAATTGTCGGGAGGGCCGATAACGCAGTATTTT. This translates into CASSELSGGPITQYF.

This clone showed up just a few times. This chain links TRBV6-4 with TRBJ2-3; 7 positions agree with TRBD1. The V gene's germline CDR1 is MRHNA and CDR2 SNTAGT. The CDR3 sequence is 15 residues long. V lost 6 bases, J lost 0 bases, and 6 bases stayed unmatched. The CDR3 here is CASSDRAQSTDTQYF. CDR3 nucleotide sequence: TGTGCCAGCAGCGACAGGGCTCAAAGCACAGATACGCAGTATTTT.